This T cell receptor (beta chain) was recorded in a study of blood T cell repertoires in COVID-19. Germline CDR1 is LGHDT and CDR2 is YNNKEL (reference sequence). The ends were cut back, 1 base at V and 3 bases at J, with 10 bases in the middle. The CDR3 spans 15 residues. Profiling relied on immunoSEQ multiplex PCR, and the TCRdb table lists in-frame clones only, not all of them. In the table there are fewer than 700,000 clones, approximately 91% of which are singletons. Sequences were obtained from peripheral blood. The sequence was obtained from a woman in her fifties or sixties with COVID-19, enrolled during active disease. The chain employs TRBV3-1 (or the pseudogene TRBV3-2) and TRBJ1-3; tentative D call: TRBD1 (5 bases). The CDR3 DNA follows: TGTGCCAGCAGCCAAGTCTCGGGGGTTGGAAACACCATATATTTT. Its translation: CASSQVSGVGNTIYF.